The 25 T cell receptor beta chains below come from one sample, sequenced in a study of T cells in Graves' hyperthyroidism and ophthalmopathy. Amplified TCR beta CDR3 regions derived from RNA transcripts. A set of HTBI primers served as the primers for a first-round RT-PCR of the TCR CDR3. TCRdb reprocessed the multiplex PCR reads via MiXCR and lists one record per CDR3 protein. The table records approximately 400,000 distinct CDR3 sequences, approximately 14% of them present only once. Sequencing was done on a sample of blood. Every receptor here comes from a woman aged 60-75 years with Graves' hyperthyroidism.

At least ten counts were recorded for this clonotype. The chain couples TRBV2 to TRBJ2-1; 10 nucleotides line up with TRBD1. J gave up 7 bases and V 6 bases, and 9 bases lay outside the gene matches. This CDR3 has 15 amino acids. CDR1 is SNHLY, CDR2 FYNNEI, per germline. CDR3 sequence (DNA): TGTGCCAGCAGCCCGCCGGGGACAGGGGTTAATGAGCAGTTCTTC. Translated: CASSPPGTGVNEQFF.

The CDR3 region is CASRRKYEQFF. As DNA, the CDR3 is TGTGCCAGCAGAAGAAAGTATGAGCAGTTCTTC. V gene TRBV6-1 combines with J gene TRBJ2-1; D is unclear. Trimming cost V 6 bases and J 8 bases, with 8 bases left between them. The CDR3 contains 11 residues. Germline V CDR1 and CDR2: MNHNS, SASEGT.

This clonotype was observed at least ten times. This CDR3 reads CASSVTSGSYEQYF. The DNA for the CDR3 is TGTGCCAGCAGTGTGACTAGCGGGTCATACGAGCAGTACTTC. The gene calls are TRBV9 and TRBJ2-7; 10 positions match TRBD2. This CDR3 has 14 amino acids. Germline CDR1 is SGDLS and CDR2 is YYNGEE. Trimming took 5 bases from V and 4 from J; bases not matched to a gene: 6.

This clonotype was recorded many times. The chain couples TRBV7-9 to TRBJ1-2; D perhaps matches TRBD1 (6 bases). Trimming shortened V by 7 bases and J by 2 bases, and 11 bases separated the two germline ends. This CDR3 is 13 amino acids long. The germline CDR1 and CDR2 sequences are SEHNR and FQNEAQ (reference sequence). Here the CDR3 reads CASTLDSNYGYTF. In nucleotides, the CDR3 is TGTGCCAGCACTCTGGACAGCAACTATGGCTACACCTTC.

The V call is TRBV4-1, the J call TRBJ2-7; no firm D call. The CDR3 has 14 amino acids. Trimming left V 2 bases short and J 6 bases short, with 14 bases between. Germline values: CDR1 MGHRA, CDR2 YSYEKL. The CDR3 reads CASSQPRDGSEQYF. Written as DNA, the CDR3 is TGCGCCAGCAGCCAACCCCGTGACGGGTCCGAGCAGTACTTC.

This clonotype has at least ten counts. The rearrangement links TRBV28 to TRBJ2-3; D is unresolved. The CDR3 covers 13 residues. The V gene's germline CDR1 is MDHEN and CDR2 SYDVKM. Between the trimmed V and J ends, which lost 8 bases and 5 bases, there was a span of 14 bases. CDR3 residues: CASSSPLLDTQYF. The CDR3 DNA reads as TGTGCCAGCTCATCCCCCTTGCTAGATACGCAGTATTTT.

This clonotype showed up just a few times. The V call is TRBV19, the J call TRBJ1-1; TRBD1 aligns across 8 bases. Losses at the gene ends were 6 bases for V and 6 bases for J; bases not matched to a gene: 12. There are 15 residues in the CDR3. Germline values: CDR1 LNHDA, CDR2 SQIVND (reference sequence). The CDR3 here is CASSAYRGSGSEAFF. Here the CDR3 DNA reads TGTGCCAGTAGCGCTTACAGGGGGAGTGGGTCTGAAGCTTTCTTT.

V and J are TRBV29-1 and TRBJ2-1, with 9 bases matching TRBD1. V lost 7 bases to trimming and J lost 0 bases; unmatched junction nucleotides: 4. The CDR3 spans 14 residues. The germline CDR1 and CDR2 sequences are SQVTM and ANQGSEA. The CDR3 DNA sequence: TGCAGCGGCACAGGGGGCCACTCCTACAATGAGCAGTTCTTC. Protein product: CSGTGGHSYNEQFF.

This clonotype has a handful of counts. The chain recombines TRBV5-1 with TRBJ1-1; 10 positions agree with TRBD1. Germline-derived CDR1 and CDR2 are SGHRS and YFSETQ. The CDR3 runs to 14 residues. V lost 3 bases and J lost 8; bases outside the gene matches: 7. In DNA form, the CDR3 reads TGCGCCAGCAGCTCCCCGGCGACAGGGGGCGAAGCTTTCTTT. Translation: CASSSPATGGEAFF. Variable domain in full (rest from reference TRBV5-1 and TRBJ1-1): KAGVTQTPRYLIKTRGQQVTLSCSPISGHRSVSWYQQTPGQGLQFLFEYFSETQRNKGNFPGRFSGRQFSNSRSEMNVSTLELGDSALYLCASSSPATGGEAFFGQGTRLTVV.

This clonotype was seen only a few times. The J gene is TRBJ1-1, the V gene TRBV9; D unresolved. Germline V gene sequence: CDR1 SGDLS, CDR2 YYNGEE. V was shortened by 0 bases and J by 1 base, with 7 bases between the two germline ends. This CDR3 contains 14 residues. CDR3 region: CASSVASRNTEAFF. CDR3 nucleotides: TGTGCCAGCAGCGTAGCCAGCCGGAACACTGAAGCTTTCTTT.

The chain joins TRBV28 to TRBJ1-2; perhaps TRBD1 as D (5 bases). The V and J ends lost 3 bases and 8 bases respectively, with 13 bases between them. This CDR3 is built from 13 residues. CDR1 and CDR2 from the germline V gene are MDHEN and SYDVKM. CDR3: CASSLNEGIGYTF. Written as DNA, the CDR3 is TGTGCCAGCAGTTTGAATGAGGGGATAGGCTACACCTTC.

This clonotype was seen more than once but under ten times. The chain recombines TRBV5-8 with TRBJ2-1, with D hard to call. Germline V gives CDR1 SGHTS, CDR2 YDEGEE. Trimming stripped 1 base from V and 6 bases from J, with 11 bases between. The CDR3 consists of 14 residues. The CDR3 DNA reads TGTGCCAGCAGCTTGTTTGGGTCGATCAATGAGCAGTTCTTC. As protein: CASSLFGSINEQFF.

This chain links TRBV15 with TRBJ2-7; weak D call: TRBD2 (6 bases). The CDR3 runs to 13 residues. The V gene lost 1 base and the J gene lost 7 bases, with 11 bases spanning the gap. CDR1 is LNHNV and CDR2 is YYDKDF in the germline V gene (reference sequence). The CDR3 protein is CATSRAASVEQYF. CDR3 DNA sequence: TGTGCCACCAGCAGAGCTGCTAGCGTGGAGCAGTACTTC.

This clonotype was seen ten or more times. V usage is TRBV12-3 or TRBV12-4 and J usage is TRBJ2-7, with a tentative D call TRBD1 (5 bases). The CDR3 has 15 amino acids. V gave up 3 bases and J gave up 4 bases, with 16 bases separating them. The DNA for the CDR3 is TGTGCCAGCAGTTTCATATGGGGCGAGACTTACGAGCAGTACTTC. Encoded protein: CASSFIWGETYEQYF.

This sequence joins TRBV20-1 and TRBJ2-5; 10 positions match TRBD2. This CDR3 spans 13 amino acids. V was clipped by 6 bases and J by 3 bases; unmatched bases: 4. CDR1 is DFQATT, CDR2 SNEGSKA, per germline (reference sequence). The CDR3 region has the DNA TGCAGTGCCTGCCTAGCGGGAGAAGAGACCCAGTACTTC. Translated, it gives CSACLAGEETQYF.

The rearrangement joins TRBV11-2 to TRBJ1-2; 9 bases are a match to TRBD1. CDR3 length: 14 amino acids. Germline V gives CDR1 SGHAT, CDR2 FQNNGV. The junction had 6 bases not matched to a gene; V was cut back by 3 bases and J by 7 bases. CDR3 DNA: TGTGCCAGCAGCTTCCGGACAGGGGTTGGTGGCTACACCTTC. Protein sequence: CASSFRTGVGGYTF. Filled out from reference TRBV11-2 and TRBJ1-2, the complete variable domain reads EAGVAQSPRYKIIEKRQSVAFWCNPISGHATLYWYQQILGQGPKLLIQFQNNGVVDDSQLPKDRFSAERLKGVDSTLKIQPAKLEDSAVYLCASSFRTGVGGYTFGSGTRLTVV.

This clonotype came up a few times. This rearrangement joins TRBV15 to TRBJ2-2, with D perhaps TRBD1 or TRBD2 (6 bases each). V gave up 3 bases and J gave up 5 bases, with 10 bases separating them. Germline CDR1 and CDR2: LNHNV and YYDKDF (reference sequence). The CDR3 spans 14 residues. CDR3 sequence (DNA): TGTGCCACCAGCAGGTCGGGGGCAACCGGGGAGCTGTTTTTT. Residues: CATSRSGATGELFF.

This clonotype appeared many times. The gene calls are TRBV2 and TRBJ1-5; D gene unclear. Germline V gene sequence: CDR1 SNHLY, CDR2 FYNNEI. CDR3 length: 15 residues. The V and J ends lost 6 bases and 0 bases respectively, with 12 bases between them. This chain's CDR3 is CASSPRTDSNQPQHF. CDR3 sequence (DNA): TGTGCCAGCAGCCCGCGGACGGATAGCAATCAGCCCCAGCATTTT. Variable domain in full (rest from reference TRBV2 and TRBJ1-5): EPEVTQTPSHQVTQMGQEVILRCVPISNHLYFYWYRQILGQKVEFLVSFYNNEISEKSEIFDDQFSVERPDGSNFTLKIRSTKLEDSAMYFCASSPRTDSNQPQHFGDGTRLSIL.

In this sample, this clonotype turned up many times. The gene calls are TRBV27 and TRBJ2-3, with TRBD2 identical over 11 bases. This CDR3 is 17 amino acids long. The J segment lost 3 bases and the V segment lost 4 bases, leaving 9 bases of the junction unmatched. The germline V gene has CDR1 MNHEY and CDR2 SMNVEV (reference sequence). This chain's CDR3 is CASSSATTSGNTDTQYF. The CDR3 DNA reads TGTGCCAGCAGTTCGGCAACGACTAGCGGGAATACAGATACGCAGTATTTT.

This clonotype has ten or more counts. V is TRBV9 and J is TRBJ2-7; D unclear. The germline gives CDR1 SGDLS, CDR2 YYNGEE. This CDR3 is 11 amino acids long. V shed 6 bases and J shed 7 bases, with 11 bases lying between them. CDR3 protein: CASIFFGEQYF. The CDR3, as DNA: TGTGCCAGCATTTTTTTCGGAGAGCAGTACTTC.

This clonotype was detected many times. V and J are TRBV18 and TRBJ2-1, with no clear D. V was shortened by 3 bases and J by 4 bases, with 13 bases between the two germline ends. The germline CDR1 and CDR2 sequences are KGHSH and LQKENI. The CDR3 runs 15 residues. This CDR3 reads CASSPDIFRYNEQFF. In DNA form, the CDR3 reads TGTGCCAGCTCACCCGACATTTTTCGGTACAATGAGCAGTTCTTC.

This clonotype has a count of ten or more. CDR3 DNA sequence: TGCAGTGCTAGACGCGGCACAGGGGGCGAGCAGTACTTC. This encodes CSARRGTGGEQYF. V and J are TRBV20-1 and TRBJ2-7, with 8 nucleotides matching TRBD1. Trimming cost V 2 bases and J 6 bases; bases outside gene matches: 6. This CDR3 is built from 13 residues. Germline loops: CDR1 DFQATT, CDR2 SNEGSKA (reference sequence).

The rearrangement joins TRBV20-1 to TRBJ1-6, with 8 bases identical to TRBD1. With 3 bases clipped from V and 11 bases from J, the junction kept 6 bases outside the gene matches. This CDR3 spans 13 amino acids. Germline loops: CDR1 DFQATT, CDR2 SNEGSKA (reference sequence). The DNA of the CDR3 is TGCAGTGCTAGCCACAGGGGGATGGCACCCCTCCACTTT. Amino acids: CSASHRGMAPLHF.

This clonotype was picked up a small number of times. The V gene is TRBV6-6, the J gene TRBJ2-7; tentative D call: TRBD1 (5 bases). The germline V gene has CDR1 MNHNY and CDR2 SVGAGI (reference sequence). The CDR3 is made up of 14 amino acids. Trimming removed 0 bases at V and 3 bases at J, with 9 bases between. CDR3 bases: TGTGCCAGCAGTTACTCGTCAGGGCTCTACGAGCAGTACTTC. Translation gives CASSYSSGLYEQYF.

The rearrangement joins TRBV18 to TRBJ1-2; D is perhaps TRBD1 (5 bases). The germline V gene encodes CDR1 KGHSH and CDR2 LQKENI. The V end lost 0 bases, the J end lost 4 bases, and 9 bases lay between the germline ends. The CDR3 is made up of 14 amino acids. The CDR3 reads CASSPPGDPYGYTF. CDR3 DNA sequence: TGTGCCAGCTCACCACCGGGGGATCCCTATGGCTACACCTTC. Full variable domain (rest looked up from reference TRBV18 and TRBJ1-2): NAGVMQNPRHLVRRRGQEARLRCSPMKGHSHVYWYRQLPEEGLKFMVYLQKENIIDESGMPKERFSAEFPKEGPSILRIQQVVRGDSAAYFCASSPPGDPYGYTFGSGTRLTVV.